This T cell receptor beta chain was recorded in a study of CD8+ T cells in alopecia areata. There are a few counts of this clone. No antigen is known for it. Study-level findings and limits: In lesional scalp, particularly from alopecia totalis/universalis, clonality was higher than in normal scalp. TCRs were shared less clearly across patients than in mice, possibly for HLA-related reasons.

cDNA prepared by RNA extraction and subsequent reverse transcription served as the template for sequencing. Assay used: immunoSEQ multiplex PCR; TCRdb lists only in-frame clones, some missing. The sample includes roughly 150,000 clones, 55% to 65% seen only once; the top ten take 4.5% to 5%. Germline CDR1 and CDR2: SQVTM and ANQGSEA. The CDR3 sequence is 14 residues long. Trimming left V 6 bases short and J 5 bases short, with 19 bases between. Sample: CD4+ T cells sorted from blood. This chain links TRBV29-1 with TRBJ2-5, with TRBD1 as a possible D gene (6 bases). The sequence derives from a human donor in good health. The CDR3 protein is CSVAGTTEGETQYF. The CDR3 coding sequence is TGCAGCGTCGCTGGGACAACCGAGGGGGAGACCCAGTACTTC.